This T cell receptor (beta chain) was profiled in a study of glioma-infiltrating T cells after dendritic cell vaccination. Amplification used 60 V beta primers and 13 J beta primers. Method: immunoSEQ multiplex PCR; TCRdb's copy keeps in-frame clones and lacks some. The sample records roughly 20,000 clones, around 79% being singletons. Germline loops: CDR1 MDHEN, CDR2 SYDVKM. Trimming removed 7 bases at V and 3 bases at J, with 9 bases between. CDR3 length: 12 amino acids. The sample in question was blood, obtained before dendritic cell vaccination. The chain couples TRBV28 to TRBJ1-2; D is unresolved. The source is a human donor with glioblastoma. CDR3 DNA: TGTGCCAGCATGCCGGCGGACTATGGCTACACCTTC. This gives the protein CASMPADYGYTF.